The clone carrying this TCR beta chain has ten or more counts. Its antigen is unknown. Germline lookup yields CDR1 SGHTA and CDR2 FQGNSA. This CDR3 spans 12 amino acids. Trimming stripped 10 bases from V and 6 bases from J, with 14 bases between. The sample originates from a study of T-cell memory formation after mild COVID-19. Whole-study findings and limits: Second-wave clones reaching peak frequency on day 37 lacked confirmed SARS-CoV-2 specificity. Largely, contracting CD4+ clones fell within CM and EM, and contracting CD8+ clones within EMRA. While clones contracting from day 15 to 85 were balanced between CD4 and CD8, later expanders leaned CD4+.

Constant-segment primers and 5'RACE yielded cDNA libraries for TCR alpha and TCR beta, each carrying sample barcodes and UMIs. TCRdb redid the calling of the 5' RACE reads with MiXCR, one entry per CDR3 protein. The sample yields around 340,000 distinct CDR3 sequences, approximately 13% seen once. This chain connects TRBV7-2 to TRBJ2-3; D might be TRBD2 (7 bases). Material for sequencing was PBMCs or a T cell subset sorted from them (not recorded which). This clonotype was sampled from a young man who had mild COVID-19 (a few samples of this study predate the infection). Cell type and time point are not known. Here the CDR3 reads CATHGGRDTQYF. DNA for the CDR3: TGTGCCACTCACGGGGGGCGGGATACGCAGTATTTT.